This T cell receptor (beta chain) comes out of a study of OX40 agonist ivuxolimab in advanced cancers. Concerning the study at large: The costimulatory receptor OX40 (CD134) was targeted by ivuxolimab, a fully human IgG2 agonistic monoclonal antibody. Intravenous ivuxolimab was administered to patients every 2 weeks at six dose levels: 0.01, 0.1, 0.3, 1.5, 3 and 10 mg/kg. Of the approximately 50 dose-escalation patients, hepatocellular carcinoma was present in around 19, melanoma in roughly 15, renal cell carcinoma in 9 and head and neck cancer in 9. A male proportion of nearly 85% and a mean age of approximately 55 years, ranging from about 20 to 85, were recorded for the dose-escalation cohort. Prior anti-PD-1, anti-PD-L1 or anti-CTLA-4 therapy was permitted, and checkpoint inhibitors had been received by under 50% of dose-escalation patients. Partial responses were achieved by three dose-escalation patients, of whom one had hepatocellular carcinoma and two had cutaneous melanoma. Peripheral TCRbeta sequencing aimed to test whether ivuxolimab altered TCR sequence diversity and caused clonal T-cell expansion. The paper reports the monotherapy dose-escalation portion (N of about 50 patients) of the phase I ivuxolimab trial. Broader findings and caveats from the paper: After ivuxolimab, more expanded clones were found on average in CD8+ T cells than in CD4+ T cells. At doses of 0.1 to 3.0 mg/kg, clonal expansion of both CD4+ and CD8+ T cells in blood was seen between baseline and week 6. Low levels of normalized T-cell clonal expansion were also seen in some patients who did not respond. In the 0.1-3.0 mg/kg groups, partial responders had among the lowest normalized peripheral clonal expansion, particularly in CD8+ T cells. Antigen specificity was not determined for the clonally expanded peripheral T cells.

The CDR3 runs 14 amino acids, cysteine and phenylalanine included. Solely the CDR3 DNA is kept, with 42 bases framed from the first base. V loses 2 bases of germline sequence and J loses 5 bases, and the interval between the two ends is 12 bases. The germline V gene yields SGHAT for CDR1 and FQNNGV for CDR2. With respect to this clone: Its cognate antigen has yet to be identified. Per-base qualities were not stored, and no clone one base away is much larger. This CDR3 is also generated by other DNA sequences in the sample.

Patients with autoimmune disease history or receiving systemic immunosuppression were excluded from the trial. Peripheral blood for TCR sequencing was collected from all dose cohorts at baseline, on cycle 4 day 1, and on cycle 7 day 1. Samples came from an open-label, multicenter, first-in-human phase I dose-escalation trial of ivuxolimab. Adults with locally advanced or metastatic head and neck squamous cell, hepatocellular, melanoma or renal cell carcinoma were enrolled in the trial. Before TCR sequencing, CD4+ T cells and CD8+ T cells from peripheral blood were sorted into separate populations. To sequence the TCRbeta CDR3 region, genomic DNA was isolated from the sorted cells. The immunoSEQ Assay was used to sequence the TCRbeta CDR3 regions. Entries here come from immuneACCESS through TCRdb and include only in-frame sequences with V and J called. Some clones fail to appear in such tables; in the studies checked, an unresolved V gene covers under half of the shortfall, and the cause of the remainder is unknown. The sample profile shows some 14,000 clones; 65% to 85% of them were found once. The biggest ten clones account for around a third of the sample.

The sequenced sample was CD4+ or CD8+ T cells sorted from blood, obtained in a trial of the OX40 agonist ivuxolimab. This TCR derives from an adult with an advanced solid tumor such as melanoma, head and neck, liver or kidney cancer. The rearranged chain carries TRBV11-2 and TRBJ1-1; the D gene is possibly TRBD1, with 6 bases matching. The CDR3 region has the sequence CASSLSVRGTEAFF. The nucleotide sequence reads as follows: TGTGCCAGCAGCTTATCGGTGAGGGGGACTGAAGCTTTCTTT.